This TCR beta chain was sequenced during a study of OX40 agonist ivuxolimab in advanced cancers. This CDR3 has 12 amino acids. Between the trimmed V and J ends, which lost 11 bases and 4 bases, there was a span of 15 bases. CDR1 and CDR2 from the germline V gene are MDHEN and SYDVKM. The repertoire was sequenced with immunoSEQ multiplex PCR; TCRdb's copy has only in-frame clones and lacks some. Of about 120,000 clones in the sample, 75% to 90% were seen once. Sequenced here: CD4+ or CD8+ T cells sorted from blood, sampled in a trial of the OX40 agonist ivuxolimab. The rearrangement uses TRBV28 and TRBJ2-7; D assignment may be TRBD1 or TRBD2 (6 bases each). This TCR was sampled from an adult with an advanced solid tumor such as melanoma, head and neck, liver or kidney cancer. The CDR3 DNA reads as TGTGCCCATGGGGGGCAGACTTACGAGCAGTACTTC. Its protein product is CAHGGQTYEQYF.